One and the same sample provided the 28 T cell receptor beta chains below, sequenced in a study of early T cells in non-severe SARS-CoV-2 infection. One entry per CDR3 protein, called by TCRdb with MiXCR from the 5' RACE reads. The sample records about 35,000 distinct CDR3 sequences, approximately 4.4% being singletons. The sequenced sample was whole blood. The receptors were gathered from an adult who was a healthcare worker with PCR-confirmed SARS-CoV-2 infection or an uninfected control (not recorded which).

This clonotype was observed at least ten times. The chain links TRBV7-2 to TRBJ2-7; D unclear. Trimming removed 3 bases at V and 0 bases at J, with 18 bases between. The CDR3 is made up of 17 amino acids. Germline V CDR1 and CDR2: SGHTA, FQGNSA. The CDR3 sequence: CASSFSSGPFRSYEQYF. CDR3 coding DNA: TGTGCCAGCAGCTTCTCCTCGGGCCCATTTCGCTCCTACGAGCAGTACTTC.

This clonotype has at least ten counts. The chain carries TRBV2 and TRBJ2-3, with 10 bases that match TRBD1. Germline lookup yields CDR1 SNHLY and CDR2 FYNNEI. The CDR3 sequence is 15 residues long. V shed 7 bases, J shed 3 bases, and the junction held 7 bases outside the gene matches. As DNA, the CDR3 is TGTGCCAGCAAAAGACAGGGGGCACGTACAGATACGCAGTATTTT. It codes for CASKRQGARTDTQYF.

This clonotype was picked up many times. The gene calls are TRBV29-1 and TRBJ1-1, with TRBD1 matching over 7 bases. The germline V gene has CDR1 SQVTM and CDR2 ANQGSEA. This CDR3 region has 14 residues. The V segment lost 4 bases and the J segment 1 base; nucleotides outside the gene matches: 6. CDR3 residues: CSVAPGTENTEAFF. In DNA, the CDR3 is TGCAGCGTTGCCCCCGGGACAGAGAACACTGAAGCTTTCTTT. Full variable domain (missing parts from reference TRBV29-1 and TRBJ1-1): SAVISQKPSRDICQRGTSLTIQCQVDSQVTMMFWYRQQPGQSLTLIATANQGSEATYESGFVIDKFPISRPNLTFSTLTVSNMSPEDSSIYLCSVAPGTENTEAFFGQGTRLTVV.

This clonotype showed up just a few times. The chain couples TRBV9 to TRBJ2-2, with D maybe TRBD2 (6 bases). Trimming stripped 0 bases from V and 1 base from J, with 10 bases between. In germline, CDR1 is SGDLS, CDR2 YYNGEE. This CDR3 is built from 16 residues. The CDR3 loop reads CASSVDPGVNTGELFF. The CDR3 DNA is TGTGCCAGCAGCGTAGATCCGGGGGTGAACACCGGGGAGCTGTTTTTT.

This clonotype was picked up many times. The V and J genes are TRBV20-1 and TRBJ1-1, with 8 bases matching TRBD1. With V trimmed by 6 bases and J by 5 bases, 11 bases remained unmatched. From germline, CDR1 is DFQATT and CDR2 SNEGSKA (reference sequence). The CDR3 totals 14 residues. CDR3 in DNA: TGCAGTGCCCCCCCTGGACAGGGCAGAACTGAAGCTTTCTTT. Its translation: CSAPPGQGRTEAFF.

This clonotype appeared many times. The gene calls are TRBV15 and TRBJ2-3; 11 bases map to TRBD2. The trim removed 0 bases at V and 4 bases at J, leaving 6 bases unmatched. Germline-derived CDR1 and CDR2 are LNHNV and YYDKDF (reference sequence). This CDR3 has 17 residues. CDR3 loop: CATSRDTLAGVSDTQYF. CDR3 in DNA: TGTGCCACCAGCAGAGATACACTAGCGGGGGTTTCAGATACGCAGTATTTT.

The chain couples TRBV7-9 to TRBJ2-1; TRBD2 aligns across 9 bases. This CDR3 contains 15 residues. Germline-derived CDR1 and CDR2 are SEHNR and FQNEAQ (reference sequence). The V segment lost 6 bases and the J segment 7 bases; nucleotides outside the gene matches: 10. The CDR3 here is CASRPRLAAMNEQFF. The CDR3 nucleotides read TGTGCCAGCAGGCCTAGACTAGCGGCTATGAATGAGCAGTTCTTC. Drawing the rest from reference TRBV7-9 and TRBJ2-1, the complete variable domain is DTGVSQNPRHKITKRGQNVTFRCDPISEHNRLYWYRQTLGQGPEFLTYFQNEAQLEKSRLLSDRFSAERPKGSFSTLEIQRTEQGDSAMYLCASRPRLAAMNEQFFGPGTRLTVL.

This clonotype has ten or more counts. V usage is TRBV5-4 and J usage is TRBJ2-2, with D perhaps being TRBD1 or TRBD2 (6 bases each). With 10 bases removed from V and 4 bases from J, the gap between germline ends came to 11 bases. The CDR3 length is 12 residues. Germline CDR1 reads SGHNT; CDR2 reads YYREEE (reference sequence). The CDR3 DNA reads as TGTGCCTGGGGGGCGAGCACCGGGGAGCTGTTTTTT. It translates to CAWGASTGELFF.

This clonotype was counted between two and nine times. The chain uses TRBV7-9 and TRBJ1-1; D call uncertain. The CDR3 is made up of 13 amino acids. V was shortened by 3 bases and J by 0 bases, with 5 bases between the two germline ends. CDR1 is SEHNR, CDR2 FQNEAQ, per germline (reference sequence). In nucleotides, the CDR3 is TGTGCCAGCAGCTTTCAGATGAACACTGAAGCTTTCTTT. It specifies CASSFQMNTEAFF.

The chain carries TRBV6-6 and TRBJ1-3; 10 bases fit TRBD1. V trimming: 6 bases; J trimming: 0 bases; junction bases outside the gene matches: 5. The V gene's germline CDR1 is MNHNY and CDR2 SVGAGI (reference sequence). This CDR3 contains 16 residues. The CDR3 here is CASSERDRGSGNTIYF. For the CDR3, the DNA is TGTGCCAGCAGCGAACGGGACAGGGGCTCTGGAAACACCATATATTTT.

With respect to this clonotype: The junction differs from germline at one of its ends, possibly a read error. This rearrangement joins TRBV20-1 to TRBJ1-1; D gene ambiguous. Germline-derived CDR1 and CDR2 are DFQATT and SNEGSKA (reference sequence). The length of the CDR3 is 11 residues. CDR3 sequence reads: CSARGNTEVFF. CDR3 bases: TGCAGTGCTAGAGGGAACACTGAAGTTTTCTTT.

This clonotype occurred many times. This chain uses TRBV7-2 with TRBJ1-6; possible D gene TRBD1, 6 bases. Germline values: CDR1 SGHTA, CDR2 FQGNSA. CDR3 size: 14 residues. Trimming pared 1 base from V and 6 bases from J, leaving 7 bases between. DNA for the CDR3: TGTGCCAGCAGCTTAGTACAGGGTAATTCACCCCTCCACTTT. Its protein is CASSLVQGNSPLHF.

In its sample, this clonotype was seen a few times. The rearrangement uses TRBV5-4 and TRBJ2-7; a weak D match, TRBD2 (6 bases). CDR3 length equals 14 residues. Trimming removed 5 bases from V and 7 bases from J, with 19 bases in between. CDR1 and CDR2 from the germline V gene are SGHNT and YYREEE (reference sequence). The CDR3 sequence: CASRGDAGRREQYF. DNA for the CDR3: TGTGCCAGCAGAGGTGATGCGGGGCGTCGAGAGCAGTACTTC.

This clonotype was seen repeatedly, ten times or more. Written as DNA, the CDR3 is TGTGCCAGCAGCGGTATGCGAGGGGGCCGAGAAGAGACCCAGTACTTC. As protein: CASSGMRGGREETQYF. The chain uses TRBV11-2 and TRBJ2-5; 7 bases agree with TRBD1. Germline CDR1 is SGHAT and CDR2 is FQNNGV. The V gene end was trimmed by 5 bases and the J gene end by 3 bases; junction bases not matched to a gene: 12. The CDR3 contains 16 residues.

This clonotype was seen at least ten times. The genes are TRBV6-6 and TRBJ2-7; 7 nucleotides align to TRBD1. V trimming: 0 bases; J trimming: 0 bases; junction bases outside the gene matches: 2. The CDR3 is 15 amino acids. CDR1 MNHNY and CDR2 SVGAGI come from the germline V gene (reference sequence). CDR3 coding DNA: TGTGCCAGCAGTTACTCGGGGACAGCCTCCTACGAGCAGTACTTC. It codes for CASSYSGTASYEQYF.

This clonotype was seen ten or more times. The V call is TRBV29-1, the J call TRBJ1-1; unclear D gene. The V end lost 0 bases, the J end lost 8 bases, and 10 bases lay between the germline ends. The CDR3 extends over 12 amino acids. The germline V gene has CDR1 SQVTM and CDR2 ANQGSEA. CDR3 coding DNA: TGCAGCGTTGAAGATCCGCCGGCGGAAGCTTTCTTT. As protein: CSVEDPPAEAFF.

This clonotype was counted a few times. The CDR3: CSVESRAYGYTF. The CDR3 DNA is TGCAGCGTTGAGAGTAGGGCCTATGGCTACACCTTC. The V and J genes are TRBV29-1 and TRBJ1-2; D is undetermined. Trimming took off 3 bases at V and 4 bases at J, with 9 bases between the two ends. The CDR3 is 12 residues long. From germline, CDR1 is SQVTM and CDR2 ANQGSEA.

This clonotype was picked up many times. The J gene is TRBJ1-1, the V gene TRBV28; no definite D call. V lost 5 bases and J 2 bases, leaving 12 bases between the germline ends. This CDR3 region has 14 residues. CDR1 MDHEN and CDR2 SYDVKM come from the germline V gene. The CDR3 sequence: CASSRSTVNTEAFF. CDR3 coding DNA: TGTGCCAGCAGTCGGTCGACCGTAAACACTGAAGCTTTCTTT.

This clonotype was found many times. The V and J genes are TRBV29-1 and TRBJ1-2; 9 bases match TRBD1. From germline, CDR1 is SQVTM and CDR2 ANQGSEA. Trimming at V came to 6 bases and at J to 4 bases, leaving 6 bases not matched to a gene. The CDR3 runs 13 residues. The CDR3 region has the DNA TGCAGCGTGGGGGGACAGGGTGGCTATGGCTACACCTTC. Encoded protein: CSVGGQGGYGYTF.

This clonotype appeared once. The chain uses TRBV20-1 and TRBJ2-3; 9 nucleotides line up with TRBD1. This CDR3 has 14 residues. CDR1 and CDR2 from the germline V gene are DFQATT and SNEGSKA (reference sequence). Trimming at V came to 5 bases and at J to 7 bases, leaving 10 bases not matched to a gene. The DNA of the CDR3 is TGCAGTGCTTCCCGAGGGACAGGGCCGTATACGCAGTATTTT. It encodes CSASRGTGPYTQYF.

This clonotype was detected many times. This chain's CDR3 is CASSLRTGEAKNIQYF. CDR3 nucleotides: TGTGCCAGCTCACTCCGGACAGGGGAGGCCAAAAACATTCAGTACTTC. V gene TRBV18 combines with J gene TRBJ2-4; 9 nucleotides line up with TRBD1. CDR1 KGHSH and CDR2 LQKENI come from the germline V gene. The ends lost 4 bases at V and 1 base at J; junction bases unmatched: 5. The length of the CDR3 is 16 residues. Complete variable domain (other parts from reference TRBV18 and TRBJ2-4): NAGVMQNPRHLVRRRGQEARLRCSPMKGHSHVYWYRQLPEEGLKFMVYLQKENIIDESGMPKERFSAEFPKEGPSILRIQQVVRGDSAAYFCASSLRTGEAKNIQYFGAGTRLSVL.

This clonotype has a count of ten or more. The chain uses TRBV3-1 and TRBJ2-1, with D possibly being TRBD2 (7 bases). This CDR3 contains 17 residues. V was pared by 0 bases and J by 8 bases, with 20 bases between. Germline assignment: CDR1 LGHDT and CDR2 YNNKEL (reference sequence). The CDR3 nucleotides read TGTGCCAGCAGCCAAGATGGAGGCGGGGGCCTCAGGGATGAGCAGTTCTTC. Protein sequence: CASSQDGGGGLRDEQFF.

This clonotype was seen many times. The chain uses TRBV6-1 and TRBJ1-2; TRBD1 is a possible D gene (6 bases). The CDR3 runs 13 residues. V was shortened by 2 bases and J by 10 bases, with 14 bases between the two germline ends. In germline, CDR1 is MNHNS, CDR2 SASEGT. The CDR3 here is CASSESQGIVYTF. Written as DNA, the CDR3 is TGTGCCAGCAGTGAATCACAGGGTATTGTCTACACCTTC.

There are many counts of this clonotype. V is TRBV5-4 and J is TRBJ1-2, with a possible D match to TRBD1 (6 bases). V shed 0 bases and J shed 4 bases, with 10 bases lying between them. Germline CDR1 is SGHNT and CDR2 is YYREEE (reference sequence). The CDR3 has 14 amino acids. The DNA for the CDR3 is TGTGCCAGCAGCTTGGATGCAGGGGTCTATGGCTACACCTTC. Amino acid sequence: CASSLDAGVYGYTF.

The gene calls are TRBV5-1 and TRBJ2-7; TRBD1 aligns across 7 bases. V was pared by 2 bases and J by 2 bases, with 13 bases of the junction left unmatched. Germline lookup yields CDR1 SGHRS and CDR2 YFSETQ. This CDR3 has 17 amino acids. The DNA for the CDR3 is TGCGCCAGCAGCTTACGTCCCGGGACAGCTTCGACCTACGAGCAGTACTTC. Amino acid sequence: CASSLRPGTASTYEQYF.

This clonotype came up many times. The rearrangement joins TRBV29-1 to TRBJ1-1; perhaps TRBD1 as D (5 bases). The CDR3 runs to 14 residues. Per germline, CDR1 SQVTM and CDR2 ANQGSEA. The ends were cut back, 1 base at V and 1 base at J, with 10 bases in the middle. The CDR3 coding sequence is TGCAGCGTTGAAGGGAGAGGGGCGAACACTGAAGCTTTCTTT. Protein: CSVEGRGANTEAFF. Using reference TRBV29-1 and TRBJ1-1 for the parts outside the CDR3, the full variable domain is SAVISQKPSRDICQRGTSLTIQCQVDSQVTMMFWYRQQPGQSLTLIATANQGSEATYESGFVIDKFPISRPNLTFSTLTVSNMSPEDSSIYLCSVEGRGANTEAFFGQGTRLTVV.

This clonotype was counted between two and nine times. The chain has TRBV2 and TRBJ1-6; D perhaps matches TRBD1 (6 bases). From germline, CDR1 is SNHLY and CDR2 FYNNEI. V lost 6 bases and J lost 8, with 17 bases in between. CDR3 length: 15 residues. CDR3 sequence: CASRPRSGGDSPLHF. CDR3 nucleotide sequence: TGTGCCAGCAGGCCCCGATCGGGGGGCGATTCACCCCTCCACTTT.

This clonotype was detected many times. CDR3: CASTTDRLGYTF. In nucleotides, the CDR3 is TGTGCCAGCACCACGGACAGACTAGGCTACACCTTC. This chain joins TRBV12-3 or TRBV12-4 and TRBJ1-2, with D possibly being TRBD1 (6 bases). The V gene lost 7 bases and the J gene lost 8 bases, with 14 bases spanning the gap. This CDR3 has 12 residues.